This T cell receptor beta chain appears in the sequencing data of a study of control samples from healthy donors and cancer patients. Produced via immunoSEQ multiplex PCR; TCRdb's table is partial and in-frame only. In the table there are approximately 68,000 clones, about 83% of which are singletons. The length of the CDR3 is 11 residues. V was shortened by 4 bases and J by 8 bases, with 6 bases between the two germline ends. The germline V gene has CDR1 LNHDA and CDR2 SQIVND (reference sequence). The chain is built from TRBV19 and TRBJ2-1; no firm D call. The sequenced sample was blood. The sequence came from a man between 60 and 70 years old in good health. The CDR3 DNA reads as TGTGCCAGTAGTACCTGGGATGAGCAGTTCTTC. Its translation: CASSTWDEQFF.